This T cell receptor (beta chain) was identified in a study of blood T cells in healthy people across ages (dated by TCRdb to between 2014 and 2016). About the study as a whole: Template switching captured roughly one uniquely barcoded TCR beta cDNA molecule per two T cells in model experiments. To avoid experimental bias, donors of different ages were distributed randomly across sequencing lanes. To track age-related changes in TCR beta repertoire diversity, the study relied on deep sequencing normalized with unique cDNA molecular identifiers. Donors were grouped into four age groups: young (average 16 years), middle-aged (39), aged (about 60) and long-lived (around 80). Two additional independent replicas of 1 million unique cDNA reads from the same blood draw were analyzed for two donors (one aged 18 to 30 and one aged 80 or older).

The approximately 41 donors, aged 6 to 90 years, were systemically healthy Caucasian individuals from Russia. Approximately 10 milliliters of peripheral blood were collected from each donor into EDTA-treated Vacutainer tubes. PBMCs were isolated by Ficoll-Paque density-gradient centrifugation, with at least 6 million obtained per sample. Total RNA was extracted from PBMCs with Trizol reagent, with at least 6 micrograms obtained per sample. For every donor, an aliquot of PBMCs went through flow cytometry to measure the percentages of naive CD45RAhigh/CD27high T cells. What the authors observed across the whole study: Compared with the aged group, the long-lived group had more naive CD4+ T cells, fewer expanded clones and increased TCR diversity, a pattern suggesting age selection. Because donor CMV infection status was unknown, age-related changes in expanded clonotypes were potentially confounded. A strong correlation was found between observed TCR beta diversity and the percentage of naive T cells measured by flow cytometry. Because profiling used bulk unsorted PBMCs, naive and antigen-experienced compartments could not be compared conclusively. Observed TCR beta diversity per million T cells fell roughly linearly with age, and a significant reduction was already apparent by age around 40. Total diversity estimates from one million sequenced T cells were considered lower bounds and underestimates.

With respect to this clonotype: No antigen is known for it. Base quality data are lacking; no much larger clone is found one base away.

Library construction relied on 5' RACE. Reads for this sample came from an Illumina HiSeq 2500. The second PCR ran for about 7 to 11 cycles and used a J-beta primer mix along with a sample-barcoded 5' primer. Each TCR beta cDNA molecule received a unique molecular identifier from a template-switch 5' adaptor carrying 12 random nucleotides. Each sample yielded at least 2.5 million CDR3-containing paired-end reads. First-strand cDNA was synthesized from all RNA with the Mint cDNA synthesis kit, primed by a TRBC-specific oligonucleotide. After uracil-DNA glycosylase treatment, a first 18-cycle PCR used universal primers M1SS and BC2_uni_R on all cDNA. The study's own analysis went as follows. For normalization, 1 million high-quality reads were randomly selected from each sample, with every read carrying a distinct molecular identifier. Reads with shared molecular identifiers were discarded instead of being binned into consensus sequences. CDR3 identification, clonotype clustering and error correction used MiTCR with a Q25 quality threshold and the strictest error-elimination algorithm. A nonparametric unseen species model using Euler transformation provided a lower-bound estimate of total TCR beta diversity. TCRdb handled the public reads itself, with Q25 trimming in fastp and clone calling in MiXCR, and kept productive beta chains. Records with the same CDR3 protein are collapsed into one entry carrying the most frequent genes and DNA. These V and J calls are TCRdb output, not the study's own analysis. In all, the sample holds about 1 million distinct CDR3 sequences, and 40% to 45% of those were seen once. The ten largest clones represent about 20% of the sample.

The CDR1 and CDR2 encoded by the germline V gene are SQVTM and ANQGSEA. Measured from the cysteine to the phenylalanine, the CDR3 is 11 residues long. Left in the record is the CDR3 DNA by itself, 33 bases read in frame from the first base. This chain is built from TRBV29-1 and TRBJ1-2, and perhaps TRBD1 as D gene, on 5 matching bases. Sample: blood. This clonotype originated in a woman aged 55-75 years in good health. The CDR3 reads CITGQGYGYTF. The DNA sequence follows: TGCATCACGGGCCAGGGTTATGGCTACACCTTC.